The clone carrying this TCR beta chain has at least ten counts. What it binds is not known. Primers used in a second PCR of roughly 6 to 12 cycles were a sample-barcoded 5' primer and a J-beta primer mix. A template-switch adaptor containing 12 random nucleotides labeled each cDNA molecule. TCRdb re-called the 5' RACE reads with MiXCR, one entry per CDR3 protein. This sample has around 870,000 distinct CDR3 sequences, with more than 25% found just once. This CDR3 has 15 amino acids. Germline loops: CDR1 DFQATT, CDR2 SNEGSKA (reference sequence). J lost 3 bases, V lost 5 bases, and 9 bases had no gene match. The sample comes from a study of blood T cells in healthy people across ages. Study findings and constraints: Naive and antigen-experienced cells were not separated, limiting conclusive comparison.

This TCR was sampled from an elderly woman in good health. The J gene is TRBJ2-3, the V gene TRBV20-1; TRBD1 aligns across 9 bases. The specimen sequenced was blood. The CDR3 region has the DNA TGCAGTGCTCTCGTCCGGGACAGGGCAACAGATACGCAGTATTTT. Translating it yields CSALVRDRATDTQYF.